This T cell receptor beta chain was recovered during a study of Graves' ophthalmopathy and Graves' hyperthyroidism. Whole-study results and caveats: A model of 13 signatures distinguished ophthalmopathy from stable hyperthyroidism at less than 90% sensitivity and around 81% specificity. Ophthalmopathy progression was predicted by the model at less than 71% sensitivity and less than 80% specificity.

In germline, CDR1 is ENHRY, CDR2 SYGVKD. The length of the CDR3 is 15 residues. The study amplified TCR beta CDR3 regions using RNA transcripts. HTBI primers served in a first-round RT-PCR, which a second-round multiplex PCR followed. TCRdb re-called the multiplex PCR reads through MiXCR, storing one row per CDR3 protein. The table lists around 1,200,000 distinct CDR3 sequences, about 36% of them singletons. On this clonotype itself: The antigen remains undetermined. A much bigger clone sits one base away, suggesting this may be a read error.

Aged 18 to 65, hyperthyroidism patients had been newly diagnosed, with under 2 months' duration. Orbital computed tomography and thyroid ultrasound, along with TRAb, serum thyroxine and clinical symptoms, underpinned diagnosis. Specimen: peripheral blood or thyroid tissue (not recorded which). The chain joins TRBV10-3 to TRBJ2-7; D gene unclear. The clonotype comes from an adult man with Graves' hyperthyroidism. CDR3 coding DNA: TGTGCCAGCAGCAAGACGGGCCCGAGCTCCCACGAGCAGTACTTC. Encoded protein: CASSKTGPSSHEQYF.